One and the same sample provided the 17 T cell receptor beta chains below, sequenced in a study of CD8 T cells in Susac syndrome. Random-hexamer reverse transcription was applied to roughly 0.5 to 1 ug RNA. TCRdb itself ran the immunoSEQ multiplex PCR reads through MiXCR, one entry per CDR3 protein. The data contain about 280,000 distinct CDR3 sequences, approximately 81% of them singletons. The sequencing sample was made of CD8+ T cells from PBMCs. Receptor source: a human donor with multiple sclerosis.

CDR3 amino acids: CASSFDVNQPQHF. The DNA for the CDR3 is TGTGCCAGCAGCTTCGACGTGAATCAGCCCCAGCATTTT. The chain carries TRBV7-9 and TRBJ1-5; D remains ambiguous. The germline V gene encodes CDR1 SEHNR and CDR2 FQNEAQ (reference sequence). The CDR3 totals 13 residues. V was trimmed by 3 bases and J by 4 bases, leaving 7 bases between them.

The CDR3: CASSSSTSGSTDTQYF. CDR3 bases: TGTGCCAGCAGCTCGTCGACTAGCGGGAGCACAGATACGCAGTATTTT. V and J are TRBV7-3 and TRBJ2-3, with TRBD2 matching over 10 bases. Germline V gene sequence: CDR1 SGHTA, CDR2 FQGTGA. The CDR3 has 16 amino acids. With V trimmed by 4 bases and J by 0 bases, 4 bases remained unmatched.

The chain uses TRBV2 and TRBJ1-1, with TRBD1 matching 8 bases. Germline V gives CDR1 SNHLY, CDR2 FYNNEI. The junction had 3 bases not matched to a gene; V was cut back by 2 bases and J by 7 bases. CDR3 length: 13 amino acids. The CDR3 protein is CASSEQGAHEAFF. DNA for the CDR3: TGTGCCAGCAGTGAACAGGGGGCCCATGAAGCTTTCTTT.

This chain links TRBV10-3 with TRBJ1-1, with TRBD1 matching 7 bases. Germline assignment: CDR1 ENHRY and CDR2 SYGVKD. The trim removed 9 bases at V and 1 base at J, leaving 8 bases unmatched. The CDR3 sequence is 14 residues long. CDR3 DNA sequence: TGTGCCATTGCTGGGACAGCTGAGAACACTGAAGCTTTCTTT. This gives the protein CAIAGTAENTEAFF.

The chain recombines TRBV28 with TRBJ1-2; tentatively, D is TRBD1 (6 bases). Trimming pared 5 bases from V and 8 bases from J, leaving 27 bases between. This CDR3 contains 17 residues. Germline-derived CDR1 and CDR2 are MDHEN and SYDVKM. CDR3 loop: CASSLGFGGAGDRGYTF. CDR3 bases: TGTGCCAGCAGTCTCGGTTTTGGGGGCGCGGGGGACCGGGGCTACACCTTC.

V and J are TRBV5-4 and TRBJ1-1, with D unclear. The germline V and J ends were trimmed by 9 bases and 1 base, with 13 bases remaining between them. Germline V CDR1 and CDR2: SGHNT, YYREEE (reference sequence). CDR3 length: 13 amino acids. CDR3 residues: CANGLAGNTEAFF. CDR3 coding DNA: TGTGCCAACGGACTTGCGGGGAACACTGAAGCTTTCTTT.

J is TRBJ2-1 and V is TRBV27, with D maybe TRBD1 (5 bases). Germline CDR1 reads MNHEY; CDR2 reads SMNVEV (reference sequence). Trimming pared 2 bases from V and 5 bases from J, leaving 13 bases between. The CDR3 length is 15 residues. CDR3 residues: CASSLLGRDDNEQFF. CDR3 sequence (DNA): TGTGCCAGCAGTTTACTAGGCAGGGATGACAATGAGCAGTTCTTC.

J is TRBJ1-1 and V is TRBV29-1; D is possibly TRBD1 (6 bases). The CDR3 is 10 residues long. Germline V gene lookup returns CDR1 SQVTM and CDR2 ANQGSEA. The V end lost 5 bases, the J end lost 5 bases, and 6 bases lay between the germline ends. The CDR3 here is CSVQGTEAFF. The CDR3 DNA reads as TGCAGCGTTCAGGGGACTGAAGCTTTCTTT. The full variable domain, its missing parts supplied by reference TRBV29-1 and TRBJ1-1, is SAVISQKPSRDICQRGTSLTIQCQVDSQVTMMFWYRQQPGQSLTLIATANQGSEATYESGFVIDKFPISRPNLTFSTLTVSNMSPEDSSIYLCSVQGTEAFFGQGTRLTVV.

The rearrangement joins TRBV6-1 to TRBJ2-7; TRBD2 might be the D (6 bases). Germline V gene data show CDR1 as MNHNS and CDR2 as SASEGT. CDR3 length: 16 amino acids. V was shortened by 5 bases and J by 3 bases, with 20 bases between the two germline ends. The CDR3 DNA sequence: TGTGCCAGCAGTCCGCAGGTAGGAGGGAGCTTCTACGAGCAGTACTTC. It translates to CASSPQVGGSFYEQYF.

J is TRBJ2-5 and V is TRBV28; D perhaps matches TRBD2 (6 bases). V was cut by 8 bases and J by 0 bases, with 7 bases left in between. The CDR3 runs to 12 residues. Germline values: CDR1 MDHEN, CDR2 SYDVKM. The CDR3, as DNA: TGTGCCAGCGGGGGGTACCAAGAGACCCAGTACTTC. Translated, it gives CASGGYQETQYF.

This clonotype was seen once. The V and J genes are TRBV20-1 and TRBJ2-7; 10 bases fit TRBD2. The V segment lost 3 bases and the J segment 1 base; nucleotides outside the gene matches: 6. Germline CDR1 and CDR2: DFQATT and SNEGSKA (reference sequence). The CDR3 totals 15 residues. The CDR3 DNA is TGCAGTGCTAGGATCCCTAGCGGGAGATCCTACGAGCAGTACTTC. Encoded protein: CSARIPSGRSYEQYF.

The chain links TRBV28 to TRBJ2-5; tentatively, D is TRBD1 (5 bases). This CDR3 has 15 amino acids. CDR1 and CDR2 (germline): MDHEN, SYDVKM. Between the trimmed V and J ends, which lost 4 bases and 6 bases, there was a span of 18 bases. The CDR3 region is CASSSTSGLGKTQYF. The CDR3 nucleotides are TGTGCCAGCAGTTCCACATCAGGGCTGGGCAAGACCCAGTACTTC. The whole variable domain, remainder taken from reference TRBV28 and TRBJ2-5, is DVKVTQSSRYLVKRTGEKVFLECVQDMDHENMFWYRQDPGLGLRLIYFSYDVKMKEKGDIPEGYSVSREKKERFSLILESASTNQTSMYLCASSSTSGLGKTQYFGPGTRLLVL.

In its sample, this clonotype was seen once. The chain uses TRBV7-3 and TRBJ2-7; 11 bases agree with TRBD2. Trimming cost V 1 base and J 1 base; bases outside gene matches: 3. This CDR3 contains 16 residues. Germline V gives CDR1 SGHTA, CDR2 FQGTGA. CDR3 sequence: CASSLKGTSGSYEQYF. CDR3 sequence (DNA): TGTGCCAGCAGCTTAAAGGGGACTAGCGGATCCTACGAGCAGTACTTC.

CDR3 loop: CASSQILRTDYEQYF. The CDR3 DNA reads as TGCGCCAGCAGCCAAATACTTCGGACCGATTACGAGCAGTACTTC. The chain has TRBV4-1 and TRBJ2-7; D unresolved. The germline CDR1 and CDR2 sequences are MGHRA and YSYEKL. V dropped 2 bases and J dropped 4 bases, with 15 bases sitting between them. The CDR3 runs to 15 residues.

This rearrangement joins TRBV12-5 to TRBJ2-7; tentative D call: TRBD1 (5 bases). Germline-derived CDR1 and CDR2 are LGHNT and FRNRAP. V was cut by 9 bases and J by 3 bases, with 12 bases left in between. This CDR3 contains 12 residues. CDR3 bases: TGTGCTAGCTCAGGGTTGAACTACGAGCAGTACTTC. This codes for CASSGLNYEQYF.

This chain joins TRBV12-5 and TRBJ2-3; 14 bases align to TRBD2. The germline V gene encodes CDR1 LGHNT and CDR2 FRNRAP. J gave up 11 bases and V 1 base, and 5 bases lay outside the gene matches. CDR3 length: 15 residues. The CDR3 spells CASGLGLAGGALQYF. DNA for the CDR3: TGTGCTAGTGGTTTGGGACTAGCGGGAGGGGCCTTGCAGTATTTT. The full variable domain, in which reference TRBV12-5 and TRBJ2-3 provide the parts outside the CDR3, is DARVTQTPRHKVTEMGQEVTMRCQPILGHNTVFWYRQTMMQGLELLAYFRNRAPLDDSGMPKDRFSAEMPDATLATLKIQPSEPRDSAVYFCASGLGLAGGALQYFGPGTRLTVL.

V is TRBV28 and J is TRBJ2-2, with 7 bases that match TRBD2. The junction had 4 bases not matched to a gene; V was cut back by 6 bases and J by 6 bases. The CDR3 has 13 residues. Germline CDR1 and CDR2: MDHEN and SYDVKM. The CDR3 region is CASSRRESGELFF. Here the CDR3 DNA reads TGTGCCAGCAGCAGGCGGGAGTCCGGGGAGCTGTTTTTT.